These 2 T cell receptor beta chains were all obtained from the same sample, sequenced in a study of shared clonotypes between healthy human individuals. Only in-frame clones appear in the TCRdb table, and some are missing; sequencing was by immunoSEQ multiplex PCR. The table has 2.3 million or so clones, 85% to 95% seen once; the top ten hold 0.35% to 0.5%. The sequenced sample was naive CD4+ T cells from PBMCs. Subset specified: CD45RA+ positively selected. The receptors were gathered from a man aged 18 to 30 in good health. Some clones in this sample may be carry-over from other donors' samples.

The chain links TRBV14 to TRBJ1-1; D call uncertain. V was clipped by 1 base and J by 3 bases, with 12 bases between them. Germline V CDR1 and CDR2: SGHDN, FVKESK. This CDR3 region has 15 residues. The CDR3 loop reads CASSQVKGGYTEAFF. CDR3 bases: TGTGCCAGCAGCCAAGTAAAAGGAGGATACACTGAAGCTTTCTTT.

The rearrangement links TRBV19 to TRBJ1-3; 10 bases agree with TRBD1. V dropped 5 bases and J dropped 8; count of bases not matched to a gene: 9. The CDR3 is 15 residues long. Per the germline V gene, CDR1 is LNHDA and CDR2 is SQIVND (reference sequence). In DNA form, the CDR3 reads TGTGCCAGTAGTCTACTGGACAGGGGGAGATACACCATATATTTT. Protein: CASSLLDRGRYTIYF.